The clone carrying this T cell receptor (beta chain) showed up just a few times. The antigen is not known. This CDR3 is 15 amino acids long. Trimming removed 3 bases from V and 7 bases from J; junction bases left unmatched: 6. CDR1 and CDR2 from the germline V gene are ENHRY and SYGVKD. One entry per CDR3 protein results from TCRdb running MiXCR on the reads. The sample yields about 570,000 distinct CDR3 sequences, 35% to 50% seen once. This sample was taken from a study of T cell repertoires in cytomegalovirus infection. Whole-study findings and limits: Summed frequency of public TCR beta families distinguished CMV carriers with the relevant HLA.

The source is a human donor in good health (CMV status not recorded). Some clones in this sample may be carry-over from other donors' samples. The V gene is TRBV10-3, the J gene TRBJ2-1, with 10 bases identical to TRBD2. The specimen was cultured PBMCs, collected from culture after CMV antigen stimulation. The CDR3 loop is CAISDKREGFNEQFF. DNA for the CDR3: TGTGCCATCAGTGATAAGCGGGAGGGGTTTAATGAGCAGTTCTTC.